This T cell receptor (beta chain) appears in the sequencing data of a study of blood T cell repertoires in COVID-19. Germline CDR1 and CDR2: SQVTM and ANQGSEA. This CDR3 region has 13 residues. V was trimmed by 4 bases and J by 4 bases, leaving 13 bases between them. The table came from immunoSEQ multiplex PCR; TCRdb's copy has only in-frame clones and leaves some out. The sample comprises some 500,000 clones, approximately 88% of which are singletons, and roughly 1.9% rests with the top ten. Sequenced material: PBMCs or T cells enriched from blood (not recorded which). The V and J genes are TRBV29-1 and TRBJ1-2, with TRBD1 as a possible D gene (6 bases). The receptor's source is a middle-aged woman who had recovered from COVID-19. Here the CDR3 reads CSVAEGGGYGYTF. The CDR3 nucleotides are TGCAGCGTTGCTGAAGGGGGTGGCTATGGCTACACCTTC.